This T cell receptor beta chain was recovered during a study of blood T cell repertoires in COVID-19. About the research overall: Samples of COVID-19 (acute and convalescent) were obtained from the United States, Italy and Spain.

Germline values: CDR1 SGDLS, CDR2 YYNGEE. This CDR3 region has 13 residues. Deletions cut 3 bases from V and 4 bases from J, with 8 bases between. Authors' methods: Reference gene primers were amplified, and this amplification served to estimate nucleated cell counts. Produced via immunoSEQ multiplex PCR; TCRdb's table is partial and in-frame only. That table gives V, J and clone size, and the DNA gave D and trimming. The data show some 37,000 clones, around 90% seen once. The receptor was isolated from a woman between 65 and 79 years old with acute or convalescent COVID-19. The chain has TRBV9 and TRBJ1-5; D unresolved. The specimen was peripheral blood. The CDR3 spells CASSDERNQPQHF. The CDR3 nucleotides are TGTGCCAGCAGCGACGAGAGGAATCAGCCCCAGCATTTT.